Included here is one TCR beta chain sequence, with context. This clone is medium-sized (0.01 to 0.1%) in terms of sample share. Its antigen has not been determined. Base qualities were left out, and no much larger clone turns up one base away. The entry originates in a study of metastatic and nonmetastatic thyroid tumors (dated by TCRdb to 2018 to 2020). A note on the overall study: Repertoires were compared across peripheral blood and tumor or nodule tissue samples from malignant and benign thyroid patients.

Summary of the overall study and its limitations: In both blood and tumor samples, malignant tumors were reported to have significantly higher TCR beta diversity than benign nodules.

CDR3 length: 15 amino acids, cysteine to phenylalanine. The DNA shown is the 45-base CDR3, in frame from base 1. Sequences ENHRY (CDR1) and SYGVKD (CDR2) are obtained from the germline V gene. Germline trimming amounts to 10 bases on V and 1 base on J, with 7 as the count of junction bases outside the gene matches. Receptor libraries were prepared by PCR. TCRdb records Illumina HiSeq 4000 as the sequencer. High-throughput sequencing was used to profile the TCR beta-chain CDR3 region of each patient. Processing in the source paper ran as follows. The researchers built a classifier to tell apart papillary thyroid cancer patients with distant metastasis, based on CDR3 differences among clinicopathological groups. The Shannon index was used to assess repertoire diversity, and the Morisita-Horn index was used to assess tumor-blood repertoire similarity. TCRdb took the public reads, trimmed them with fastp at Q25, ran MiXCR for clone calling and kept in-frame beta chains. TCRdb, not the original authors, processed these V and J calls. This sample has about 19,000 clones in its table, and less than 30% of those were observed once. Of the sample, around 3% is held by the ten largest clones.

No patient had received any treatment before thyroid surgery. Using T-cell receptor beta sequencing, the study looked back at clinical samples from patients collected from about 2011 to 2018. Sample: blood. The TCR sequence derives from a male donor with papillary thyroid cancer or a benign thyroid nodule (not recorded which). Some clones in this sample may be carry-over from other donors' samples. In this chain, TRBV10-3 is recombined with TRBJ2-2, and 9 junctional nucleotides match TRBD2. The DNA reads as follows: TGTGCCACCAATAGACTAGCGGTGAACACCGGGGAGCTGTTTTTT. Its protein reads: CATNRLAVNTGELFF.